This T cell receptor beta chain was documented in a study of blood T cell repertoires in COVID-19. Study as a whole: The analysed material was cDNA or gDNA that came from T cells, B-cell-depleted T cells, or PBMCs.

In the source study's methods: Using reference gene primer amplification, nucleated cell counts were estimated. Libraries were prepared by immunoSEQ multiplex PCR; TCRdb keeps only in-frame clonotypes and omits some of them. Clone size and the V and J calls come from that table; the DNA yielded D and trimming. The sample lists some 90,000 clones, approximately 85% occurring once. V was clipped by 5 bases and J by 1 base, with 12 bases between them. The germline gives CDR1 MNHEY, CDR2 SVGEGT. The CDR3 sequence is 15 residues long. The sequenced sample was peripheral blood. This rearrangement joins TRBV6-2 or TRBV6-3 to TRBJ1-5; D is ambiguous. The sequence came from a human donor in a cohort sampled during active COVID-19. The CDR3 reads CASSDFARSNQPQHF. The CDR3 bases are TGTGCCAGCAGTGATTTCGCCAGGAGCAATCAGCCCCAGCATTTT.